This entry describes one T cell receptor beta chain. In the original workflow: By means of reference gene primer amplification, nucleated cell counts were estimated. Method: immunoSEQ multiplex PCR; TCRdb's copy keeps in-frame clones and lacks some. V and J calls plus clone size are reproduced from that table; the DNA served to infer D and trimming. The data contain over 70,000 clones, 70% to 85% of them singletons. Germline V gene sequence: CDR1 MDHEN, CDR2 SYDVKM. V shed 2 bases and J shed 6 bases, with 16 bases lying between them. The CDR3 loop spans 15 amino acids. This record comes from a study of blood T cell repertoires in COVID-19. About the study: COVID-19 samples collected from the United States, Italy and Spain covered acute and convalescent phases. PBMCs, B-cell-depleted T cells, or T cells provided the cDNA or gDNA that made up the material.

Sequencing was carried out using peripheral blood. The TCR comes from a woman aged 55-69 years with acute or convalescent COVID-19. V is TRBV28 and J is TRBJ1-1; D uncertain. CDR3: CASSLPEGRSAEAFF. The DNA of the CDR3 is TGTGCCAGCAGTTTACCCGAGGGCCGGTCGGCTGAAGCTTTCTTT.